The 22 T cell receptor beta chains in this list originate from one sample, sequenced in a study of T-cell reconstitution after alpha-beta-depleted transplantation in children. Unique molecular identifiers were used to barcode this TCRbeta library. MiXCR, applied by TCRdb to the PCR reads, yields one record per CDR3 protein. The sample holds about 410,000 distinct CDR3 sequences, just over 20% seen once. The starting material was PBMCs from the stem cell graft donor, obtained from the stem cell graft. These receptors were collected from a human donor who donated a stem cell graft to a child with acute myeloid leukemia.

The V gene is TRBV5-5, the J gene TRBJ2-2, with a possible D match to TRBD1 (5 bases). Trimming pared 0 bases from V and 7 bases from J, leaving 13 bases between. The CDR3 sequence is 15 residues long. The germline CDR1 and CDR2 sequences are SGHKS and YYEKEE (reference sequence). The CDR3 nucleotides are TGTGCCAGCAGCTTGGAGGCAGGGTTTATCGGGGAGCTGTTTTTT. Its translation: CASSLEAGFIGELFF. Combining the CDR3 with reference TRBV5-5 and TRBJ2-2 gives the whole variable domain DAGVTQSPTHLIKTRGQQVTLRCSPISGHKSVSWYQQVLGQGPQFIFQYYEKEERGRGNFPDRFSARQFPNYSSELNVNALLLGDSALYLCASSLEAGFIGELFFGEGSRLTVL.

This clonotype was observed many times. The V gene is TRBV12-3 or TRBV12-4, the J gene TRBJ1-2; 8 bases are shared with TRBD1. CDR3 length: 13 residues. Trimming cost V 4 bases and J 5 bases; bases outside gene matches: 3. The CDR3 DNA follows: TGTGCCAGCAGTTCACAGGGGGGATATGGCTACACCTTC. Encoded protein: CASSSQGGYGYTF.

The chain has TRBV12-3 or TRBV12-4 and TRBJ2-1; no clear D gene. V was shortened by 5 bases and J by 8 bases, with 16 bases between the two germline ends. The CDR3 runs to 14 residues. CDR3 DNA: TGTGCCAGCAGTCCCAAAGCTTTTTCCCATGAGCAGTTCTTC. Translation: CASSPKAFSHEQFF.

The chain joins TRBV6-1 to TRBJ2-7; D possibly corresponds to TRBD2 (6 bases). Trimming took 6 bases from V and 0 from J, leaving 12 bases between them. The CDR3 has 14 amino acids. Germline values: CDR1 MNHNS, CDR2 SASEGT. For the CDR3, the DNA is TGTGCCAGCAGCAATCGGGGGTCCTCCTACGAGCAGTACTTC. Amino acid sequence: CASSNRGSSYEQYF.

This clonotype has ten or more counts. The chain carries TRBV5-1 and TRBJ2-7, with TRBD1 matching 7 bases. This CDR3 has 12 residues. CDR1 is SGHRS, CDR2 YFSETQ, per germline. The trim removed 4 bases at V and 5 bases at J, leaving 3 bases unmatched. CDR3 coding DNA: TGCGCCAGCAGCATCGACAGGGACGAGCAGTACTTC. Its translation: CASSIDRDEQYF.

Many counts were recorded for this clonotype. The CDR3, as DNA: TGTGCCAGCAGCTTAGATCACGAGCAGTACTTC. Translated, it gives CASSLDHEQYF. The chain joins TRBV7-2 to TRBJ2-7; no firm D call. This CDR3 has 11 residues. Trimming removed 1 base at V and 5 bases at J, with 3 bases between. The germline V gene encodes CDR1 SGHTA and CDR2 FQGNSA.

The chain joins TRBV7-8 to TRBJ1-2; 9 bases match TRBD1. Per germline, CDR1 SGHVS and CDR2 FQNEAQ. The V and J ends lost 1 base and 4 bases, in that order; junction bases with no gene match: 4. The CDR3 spans 15 residues. This chain's CDR3 is CASSLELDRGYGYTF. In DNA form, the CDR3 reads TGTGCCAGCAGCTTAGAGCTGGACAGGGGCTATGGCTACACCTTC. Filled out from reference TRBV7-8 and TRBJ1-2, the complete variable domain reads GAGVSQSPRYKVAKRGQDVALRCDPISGHVSLFWYQQALGQGPEFLTYFQNEAQLDKSGLPSDRFFAERPEGSVSTLKIQRTQQEDSAVYLCASSLELDRGYGYTFGSGTRLTVV.

A few counts support this clonotype. The chain links TRBV28 to TRBJ2-3; D call uncertain. CDR1 is MDHEN, CDR2 SYDVKM, per germline. Trimming pared 5 bases from V and 1 base from J, leaving 19 bases between. The CDR3 is 17 residues long. The CDR3 reads CASSVPKAESRTDTQYF. DNA of the CDR3: TGTGCCAGCAGTGTGCCGAAGGCAGAGAGTCGCACAGATACGCAGTATTTT.

This clonotype was counted once. This chain uses TRBV11-2 with TRBJ2-1; D may correspond to TRBD1 or TRBD2 (6 bases each). The length of the CDR3 is 15 residues. Germline CDR1 reads SGHAT; CDR2 reads FQNNGV. Trimming pared 2 bases from V and 9 bases from J, leaving 17 bases between. CDR3 loop: CASSLHSRGAGEQFF. As DNA, the CDR3 is TGTGCCAGCAGCTTACACTCTAGGGGGGCGGGTGAGCAGTTCTTC.

This clonotype was seen repeatedly, ten times or more. The DNA for the CDR3 is TGTGCCAGCAGTCCCGTATTTCAACAGGGCACCGGGGAGCTGTTTTTT. Its protein is CASSPVFQQGTGELFF. This chain uses TRBV12-3 or TRBV12-4 with TRBJ2-2, with D perhaps matching TRBD1 (6 bases). The CDR3 runs 16 residues. Trimming took 5 bases from V and 4 from J, leaving 17 bases between them.

There are many counts of this clonotype. This chain joins TRBV29-1 and TRBJ1-1, with TRBD1 matching 9 bases. Trimming took 2 bases from V and 1 from J; bases not matched to a gene: 8. Germline CDR1 and CDR2: SQVTM and ANQGSEA. This CDR3 comprises 16 residues. CDR3 sequence (DNA): TGCAGCGTTGAAACAGGGGGCGGTTTTCCGAACACTGAAGCTTTCTTT. Encoded protein: CSVETGGGFPNTEAFF.

The chain is built from TRBV28 and TRBJ2-7; no clear D. The CDR3 is 12 residues long. Between the trimmed V and J ends, which lost 5 bases and 2 bases, there was a span of 7 bases. Germline lookup yields CDR1 MDHEN and CDR2 SYDVKM. For the CDR3, the DNA is TGTGCCAGCAGTGCAAGGGCCTACGAGCAGTACTTC. It specifies CASSARAYEQYF. Together with reference TRBV28 and TRBJ2-7, the CDR3 gives the full variable domain: DVKVTQSSRYLVKRTGEKVFLECVQDMDHENMFWYRQDPGLGLRLIYFSYDVKMKEKGDIPEGYSVSREKKERFSLILESASTNQTSMYLCASSARAYEQYFGPGTRLTVT.

The J gene is TRBJ2-3, the V gene TRBV30; D is undetermined. V was shortened by 5 bases and J by 0 bases, with 6 bases between the two germline ends. Germline CDR1 is GTSNPN and CDR2 is SVGIG (reference sequence). CDR3 length equals 12 residues. CDR3 coding DNA: TGTGCCTGGGGATACAGCACAGATACGCAGTATTTT. This gives the protein CAWGYSTDTQYF. The entire variable domain, with the rest obtained from reference TRBV30 and TRBJ2-3, is as follows: SQTIHQWPATLVQPVGSPLSLECTVEGTSNPNLYWYRQAAGRGLQLLFYSVGIGQISSEVPQNLSASRPQDRQFILSSKKLLLSDSGFYLCAWGYSTDTQYFGPGTRLTVL.

This chain connects TRBV5-6 to TRBJ2-3, with 8 bases aligning to TRBD2. The V segment lost 3 bases and the J segment 2 bases; nucleotides outside the gene matches: 17. The germline V gene encodes CDR1 SGHDT and CDR2 YYEEEE. This CDR3 has 19 residues. The CDR3 protein is CASSSRGGRSTDITDTQYF. In DNA, the CDR3 is TGTGCCAGCAGCTCTCGGGGCGGGAGGTCAACCGATATCACAGATACGCAGTATTTT.

This clonotype was recorded a few times. The rearrangement uses TRBV7-2 and TRBJ2-5, with TRBD1 identical over 8 bases. The CDR3 length is 13 residues. Germline lookup yields CDR1 SGHTA and CDR2 FQGNSA. Germline trimming cut 5 bases from V and 5 bases from J; bases unmatched to any gene: 4. The CDR3: CASSGRTGETQYF. Here the CDR3 DNA reads TGTGCCAGCAGCGGACGGACAGGGGAGACCCAGTACTTC.

In nucleotides, the CDR3 is TGTGCCAGCAGTTTCCGTCTGGGGGCAAACACTGAAGCTTTCTTT. This sequence encodes CASSFRLGANTEAFF. The chain combines TRBV12-3 or TRBV12-4 with TRBJ1-1, with a possible D match to TRBD1 (6 bases). The length of the CDR3 is 15 residues. The V gene lost 3 bases and the J gene lost 2 bases, with 13 bases spanning the gap.

The chain joins TRBV28 to TRBJ2-7; 8 bases match TRBD2. With V trimmed by 8 bases and J by 3 bases, 9 bases remained unmatched. Germline CDR1 reads MDHEN; CDR2 reads SYDVKM. This CDR3 is 14 amino acids long. The DNA of the CDR3 is TGTGCCAGCTGCATGGCTAGCGGGTGCTACGAGCAGTACTTC. This translates into CASCMASGCYEQYF.

This clonotype was seen at least ten times. This rearrangement joins TRBV6-6 to TRBJ2-7; maybe TRBD2 (6 bases). Trimming cost V 0 bases and J 6 bases, with 9 bases left between them. Germline V lookup: CDR1 MNHNY, CDR2 SVGAGI (reference sequence). CDR3 size: 13 residues. As DNA, the CDR3 is TGTGCCAGCAGTTACTCCGGGGGTGCCGAGCAGTACTTC. Protein sequence: CASSYSGGAEQYF.

The V gene is TRBV10-2, the J gene TRBJ2-2, with a weak D call TRBD2 (6 bases). Germline loops: CDR1 WSHSY, CDR2 SAAADI. This CDR3 spans 15 amino acids. V was pared by 5 bases and J by 6 bases, with 16 bases between. The CDR3 region has the DNA TGCGCCAGCAGTTGGTATTTAGGGGAGGCCGGGGAGCTGTTTTTT. Amino acids: CASSWYLGEAGELFF.

This clonotype has at least ten counts. The chain joins TRBV20-1 to TRBJ2-2; D is undetermined. V lost 8 bases, J lost 7 bases, and 8 bases lay in between. CDR3 length: 10 amino acids. From germline, CDR1 is DFQATT and CDR2 SNEGSKA (reference sequence). CDR3 sequence reads: CSRLRGELFF. The CDR3 DNA follows: TGCAGTCGATTGCGCGGGGAGCTGTTTTTT.

This clonotype was seen more than once but under ten times. This rearrangement joins TRBV29-1 to TRBJ2-1, with a possible D match to TRBD1 (6 bases). The CDR3 contains 13 residues. Germline values: CDR1 SQVTM, CDR2 ANQGSEA. Between the trimmed V and J ends, which lost 4 bases and 4 bases, there was a span of 11 bases. The DNA of the CDR3 is TGCAGCGTTGTGGCAGGGGCGTACAATGAGCAGTTCTTC. Protein product: CSVVAGAYNEQFF.

A single count supports this clonotype. The chain employs TRBV25-1 and TRBJ2-7, with TRBD1 matching 8 bases. This CDR3 region has 13 residues. Germline V gives CDR1 MGHDK, CDR2 SYGVNS. J lost 9 bases, V lost 3 bases, and 7 bases had no gene match. CDR3 sequence (DNA): TGTGCCAGCAGTGACCGACAGGGGTTGGGGCAGTACTTC. Its protein product is CASSDRQGLGQYF.